The 32 T cell receptor beta chains below were found in one sample sequenced in a study of T cell responses to AZD1222 COVID-19 vaccine. Using immunoSEQ multiplex PCR, the repertoire was profiled, and TCRdb retains in-frame clones only, with some absent. The sample shows 130,000 or so clones, roughly 85% of them seen only once. Sequences were derived from peripheral blood, sampled on day 0 of AZD1222 vaccination. These receptors all come from an adult in good health.

The chain carries TRBV5-4 and TRBJ1-6; D not resolved. Germline CDR1 and CDR2: SGHNT and YYREEE (reference sequence). The CDR3 sequence is 13 residues long. The ends were cut back, 0 bases at V and 7 bases at J, with 5 bases in the middle. Here the CDR3 reads CASSLEQNSPLHF. The DNA of the CDR3 is TGTGCCAGCAGCTTGGAACAGAATTCACCCCTCCACTTT.

V is TRBV19 and J is TRBJ1-5, with D hard to call. The CDR3 sequence is 17 residues long. From germline, CDR1 is LNHDA and CDR2 SQIVND (reference sequence). V was cut by 6 bases and J by 0 bases, with 18 bases left in between. CDR3 region: CASSPRGPGYSNQPQHF. The CDR3, as DNA: TGTGCCAGTAGCCCCCGAGGGCCCGGATATAGCAATCAGCCCCAGCATTTT.

The gene calls are TRBV7-3 and TRBJ2-2; 7 bases are a match to TRBD1. After removal of 4 bases from V and 2 bases from J, the junction contained 1 base not matched to a gene. The CDR3 consists of 14 residues. CDR1 is SGHTA and CDR2 is FQGTGA in the germline V gene. CDR3 region: CASSWTGNTGELFF. The CDR3 region has the DNA TGTGCCAGCAGCTGGACAGGAAACACCGGGGAGCTGTTTTTT.

This clone was observed a few times. At one end the junction does not follow the germline gene, possibly because of a read error. The chain is built from TRBV7-7 and TRBJ2-1; the match to TRBD2 covers 8 bases. CDR3 length: 14 residues. Germline lookup yields CDR1 SSHAT and CDR2 FNYEAQ (reference sequence). CDR3 sequence reads: CASSQSGRWNEQFF. The CDR3 DNA reads as TGTGCTAGCAGCCAAAGCGGGAGATGGAATGAGCAGTTCTTC.

This chain links TRBV5-5 with TRBJ2-7; TRBD2 matches 7 bases. V lost 0 bases to trimming and J lost 4 bases; unmatched junction nucleotides: 7. The CDR3 totals 15 residues. The germline V gene encodes CDR1 SGHKS and CDR2 YYEKEE (reference sequence). The CDR3, as DNA: TGTGCCAGCAGCTTGGTGCCCAGCGGGGTGTACGAGCAGTACTTC. Translating gives CASSLVPSGVYEQYF.

This clone was seen once. This chain joins TRBV10-1 and TRBJ1-1, with D possibly being TRBD1 (6 bases). CDR1 and CDR2 (germline): WNHNN, SYGVQD (reference sequence). This CDR3 region has 15 residues. The germline V and J ends were trimmed by 4 bases and 2 bases, with 14 bases remaining between them. CDR3 sequence: CASSATDRYNTEAFF. CDR3 nucleotides: TGCGCCAGCAGTGCGACCGACAGGTACAACACTGAAGCTTTCTTT.

The chain recombines TRBV7-9 with TRBJ1-1; no firm D call. The CDR3 has 11 residues. Trimming removed 2 bases from V and 2 bases from J, with 0 bases in between. Germline V gene sequence: CDR1 SEHNR, CDR2 FQNEAQ (reference sequence). The CDR3 DNA follows: TGTGCCAGCAGCTTAAACACTGAAGCTTTCTTT. This translates into CASSLNTEAFF.

CDR3 sequence reads: CASSLDQGGEQYF. The CDR3 nucleotides are TGTGCCAGCAGCTTAGATCAGGGGGGTGAGCAGTACTTC. The chain carries TRBV7-2 and TRBJ2-7, with D perhaps matching TRBD1 (7 bases). CDR3 length: 13 amino acids. Trimming cost V 1 base and J 7 bases, with 11 bases left between them. Germline CDR1 SGHTA, CDR2 FQGNSA.

The chain carries TRBV29-1 and TRBJ2-7; 7 bases line up with TRBD1. Trimming cost V 5 bases and J 5 bases; bases outside gene matches: 9. The CDR3 totals 13 residues. Per germline, CDR1 SQVTM and CDR2 ANQGSEA. The CDR3 DNA follows: TGCAGCGTTTCTAAACAGGGGCTCGACGAGCAGTACTTC. The encoded protein is CSVSKQGLDEQYF.

This clone is a singleton in its sample. The chain joins TRBV30 to TRBJ1-2, with 8 bases identical to TRBD1. The CDR3 has 16 amino acids. V lost 4 bases to trimming and J lost 6 bases; unmatched junction nucleotides: 16. Germline V lookup: CDR1 GTSNPN, CDR2 SVGIG (reference sequence). In DNA form, the CDR3 reads TGTGCCTGGAACCCACCCCGGCCAGGGGGCAACCATGGCTACACCTTC. Its protein is CAWNPPRPGGNHGYTF.

V is TRBV28 and J is TRBJ2-6; 7 nucleotides align to TRBD1. The CDR3 is made up of 14 amino acids. Germline trimming cut 6 bases from V and 3 bases from J; bases unmatched to any gene: 2. Germline V gene lookup returns CDR1 MDHEN and CDR2 SYDVKM. CDR3 in amino acids: CASSSGGGANVLTF. In nucleotides, the CDR3 is TGTGCCAGCAGCTCAGGGGGTGGGGCCAACGTCCTGACTTTC.

In nucleotides, the CDR3 is TGTGCCAGCTGTATGTTCGAGGTCACCGGGGAGCTGTTTTTT. Translating it yields CASCMFEVTGELFF. This rearrangement joins TRBV6-5 to TRBJ2-2; D uncertain. CDR3 length equals 14 residues. Germline V gene sequence: CDR1 MNHEY, CDR2 SVGAGI. V dropped 8 bases and J dropped 4 bases, with 14 bases sitting between them.

V gene TRBV6-1 combines with J gene TRBJ2-2; 8 bases are shared with TRBD2. Germline trimming cut 2 bases from V and 7 bases from J; bases unmatched to any gene: 6. Looked up from germline, CDR1 is MNHNS and CDR2 is SASEGT. CDR3 length equals 15 residues. CDR3 in amino acids: CASSEFYGTSGELFF. In DNA form, the CDR3 reads TGTGCCAGCAGTGAATTCTATGGGACTAGCGGGGAGCTGTTTTTT.

V is TRBV10-3 and J is TRBJ2-5; D unresolved. There are 14 residues in the CDR3. The germline V and J ends were trimmed by 4 bases and 0 bases, with 9 bases remaining between them. Germline V gene lookup returns CDR1 ENHRY and CDR2 SYGVKD. Here the CDR3 reads CAISGDLYQETQYF. The CDR3, as DNA: TGTGCCATCAGTGGAGACCTGTACCAAGAGACCCAGTACTTC.

The rearrangement links TRBV6-2 or TRBV6-3 to TRBJ2-2, with 7 bases lining up with TRBD1. This CDR3 spans 15 amino acids. Germline V gives CDR1 MNHEY, CDR2 SVGEGT. V lost 6 bases, J lost 3 bases, and 7 bases stayed unmatched. The CDR3 nucleotides are TGTGCCAGCAGCCAAACAGGGGCGTACACCGGGGAGCTGTTTTTT. Translation gives CASSQTGAYTGELFF.

The rearrangement joins TRBV3-1 (or the pseudogene TRBV3-2) to TRBJ1-5; possibly TRBD1 for D (5 bases). The CDR3 length is 15 residues. Per the germline V gene, CDR1 is LGHDT and CDR2 is YNNKEL (reference sequence). Trimming stripped 0 bases from V and 6 bases from J, with 12 bases between. The CDR3 is CASSQDHQGFQPQHF. For the CDR3, the DNA is TGTGCCAGCAGCCAAGATCATCAGGGATTTCAGCCCCAGCATTTT.

Note on this clone: The same CDR3 can be traced to other DNA sequences in this sample. V usage is TRBV19 and J usage is TRBJ1-1; D is uncertain. This CDR3 has 13 residues. V shed 5 bases and J shed 1 base, with 8 bases lying between them. CDR1 is LNHDA, CDR2 SQIVND, per germline (reference sequence). The CDR3 region is CASSWTRNTEAFF. The CDR3 nucleotides are TGTGCCAGTAGTTGGACGAGGAACACTGAAGCTTTCTTT.

The chain has TRBV19 and TRBJ2-7, with 13 bases that match TRBD2. This CDR3 comprises 18 residues. Germline V lookup: CDR1 LNHDA, CDR2 SQIVND (reference sequence). V shed 2 bases and J 4 bases; nucleotides not matched to a gene: 11. The DNA for the CDR3 is TGTGCCAGTAGTATAAGCCACTGGGGACTAGCGGGGCCGTACGAGCAGTACTTC. Translation: CASSISHWGLAGPYEQYF.

The chain is built from TRBV7-2 and TRBJ2-3; the D is unclear. V shed 5 bases and J shed 0 bases, with 12 bases lying between them. The CDR3 is 15 residues long. Germline V gene sequence: CDR1 SGHTA, CDR2 FQGNSA. The CDR3 region has the DNA TGTGCCAGCAGCGCTCCAGGTGCTAGCACAGATACGCAGTATTTT. This translates into CASSAPGASTDTQYF.

The CDR3 nucleotides are TGTGCCAGCAGCGGGACTAGCGGGGGGTATTACAATGAGCAGTTCTTC. Protein: CASSGTSGGYYNEQFF. V and J are TRBV7-2 and TRBJ2-1; TRBD2 aligns across 15 bases. Germline CDR1 SGHTA, CDR2 FQGNSA. This CDR3 is 16 amino acids long. With V trimmed by 5 bases and J by 4 bases, 3 bases remained unmatched. The complete variable domain, with remaining parts taken from reference TRBV7-2 and TRBJ2-1, reads GAGVSQSPSNKVTEKGKDVELRCDPISGHTALYWYRQSLGQGLEFLIYFQGNSAPDKSGLPSDRFSAERTGGSVSTLTIQRTQQEDSAVYLCASSGTSGGYYNEQFFGPGTRLTVL.

V and J are TRBV7-9 and TRBJ1-1; D is unresolved. In germline, CDR1 is SEHNR, CDR2 FQNEAQ (reference sequence). The CDR3 spans 14 residues. V lost 2 bases and J 4 bases, leaving 11 bases between the germline ends. For the CDR3, the DNA is TGTGCCAGCAGCTTAATCCGGTCGAGCACTGAAGCTTTCTTT. It specifies CASSLIRSSTEAFF.

The rearrangement joins TRBV11-2 to TRBJ2-7, with D perhaps assigned TRBD1 or TRBD2 (5 bases each). The germline gives CDR1 SGHAT, CDR2 FQNNGV. The V and J ends lost 6 bases and 5 bases respectively, with 14 bases between them. The CDR3 covers 13 residues. The CDR3 DNA reads TGTGCCAGCAGGATAGGTGGGGGACACGAGCAGTACTTC. Translated: CASRIGGGHEQYF.

Only a few counts were recorded for this clone. The chain combines TRBV29-1 with TRBJ1-1; 10 bases map to TRBD1. Germline CDR1 reads SQVTM; CDR2 reads ANQGSEA. After removal of 4 bases from V and 1 base from J, the junction contained 0 bases not matched to a gene. The CDR3 is 13 amino acids. The CDR3 here is CSVGQGANTEAFF. The DNA for the CDR3 is TGCAGCGTTGGACAGGGGGCGAACACTGAAGCTTTCTTT.

The chain links TRBV5-1 to TRBJ1-6; the match to TRBD1 covers 8 bases. CDR3 length: 16 residues. V lost 4 bases, J lost 7 bases, and 10 bases stayed unmatched. Germline CDR1 is SGHRS and CDR2 is YFSETQ. Here the CDR3 DNA reads TGCGCCAGCAGCCAGGGACAGGCGGACGGGAATTCACCCCTCCACTTT. Encoded protein: CASSQGQADGNSPLHF.

This clone appeared once. The rearrangement uses TRBV5-1 and TRBJ1-2; D ambiguous. The V end lost 4 bases, the J end lost 5 bases, and 24 bases lay between the germline ends. CDR1 and CDR2 (germline): SGHRS, YFSETQ. This CDR3 has 17 residues. The DNA of the CDR3 is TGCGCCAGCAGCCCGGTTATTGCGCAGGCCCATTCGTATGGCTACACCTTC. This gives the protein CASSPVIAQAHSYGYTF.

The chain couples TRBV12-3 or TRBV12-4 to TRBJ2-3; D perhaps matches TRBD2 (6 bases). The CDR3 has 13 residues. V was trimmed by 3 bases and J by 7 bases, leaving 11 bases between them. This chain's CDR3 is CASSLGRGHTQYF. CDR3 in DNA: TGTGCCAGCAGTTTGGGGCGGGGCCATACGCAGTATTTT.

The rearrangement links TRBV5-4 to TRBJ2-7, with TRBD1 as a possible D gene (7 bases). The germline V and J ends were trimmed by 4 bases and 5 bases, with 22 bases remaining between them. This CDR3 region has 16 residues. Germline values: CDR1 SGHNT, CDR2 YYREEE (reference sequence). CDR3 region: CASSPGSNAGGNEQYF. The CDR3 region has the DNA TGTGCCAGCAGCCCCGGGTCGAACGCAGGGGGGAACGAGCAGTACTTC.

This clone was seen just once. The chain has TRBV5-1 and TRBJ2-7; TRBD2 agrees at 11 bases. V dropped 4 bases and J dropped 3; count of bases not matched to a gene: 6. Germline CDR1 and CDR2: SGHRS and YFSETQ. CDR3 size: 15 residues. The CDR3 bases are TGCGCCAGCAGCCAACTAGCGGGAGTGGGCTACGAGCAGTACTTC. Translation: CASSQLAGVGYEQYF.

J is TRBJ1-6 and V is TRBV10-3; 12 bases match TRBD1. CDR1 is ENHRY and CDR2 is SYGVKD in the germline V gene. The CDR3 spans 16 residues. V trimming: 0 bases; J trimming: 15 bases; junction bases outside the gene matches: 9. CDR3 loop: CAISESGTGGDGLLHF. The CDR3 coding sequence is TGTGCCATCAGTGAGTCCGGGACAGGGGGCGACGGGCTCCTCCACTTT.

This chain joins TRBV20-1 and TRBJ1-3; 8 bases match TRBD1. Germline V gives CDR1 DFQATT, CDR2 SNEGSKA (reference sequence). V lost 3 bases to trimming and J lost 0 bases; unmatched junction nucleotides: 10. The CDR3 length is 17 residues. In DNA form, the CDR3 reads TGCAGTGCTAGTTCTCACCGGGACAGGATCTCTGGAAACACCATATATTTT. Translation gives CSASSHRDRISGNTIYF.

V gene TRBV6-5 combines with J gene TRBJ2-1; D uncertain. The ends were cut back, 9 bases at V and 0 bases at J, with 9 bases in the middle. This CDR3 region has 13 residues. Germline loops: CDR1 MNHEY, CDR2 SVGAGI. The CDR3 reads CASLGRSYNEQFF. The CDR3, as DNA: TGTGCCAGTTTAGGGCGCTCCTACAATGAGCAGTTCTTC.

The rearrangement links TRBV18 to TRBJ1-1; no firm D call. V was shortened by 5 bases and J by 0 bases, with 13 bases between the two germline ends. Germline V lookup: CDR1 KGHSH, CDR2 LQKENI. The CDR3 runs 15 residues. CDR3 DNA sequence: TGTGCCAGCTCAGCCGCCGCGCGGGTGAACACTGAAGCTTTCTTT. It codes for CASSAAARVNTEAFF.